The clone carrying this TCR beta chain was seen only a few times. A second PCR, run for about 7 to 11 cycles, used a sample-barcoded 5' primer plus a J-beta primer mix. The yield of each sample was at least 2.5 million CDR3-containing paired-end reads. TCRdb analysed the 5' RACE reads with MiXCR anew, one entry per CDR3 protein. The sample lists about 700,000 distinct CDR3 sequences, approximately 29% occurring once. The data are from a study of blood T cells in healthy people across ages. The sequenced sample was blood. This TCR was sampled from an elderly woman in good health.

This chain's CDR3 is CSARGAGAVALNQPQHF. Here the CDR3 DNA reads TGCAGTGCTAGAGGCGCAGGGGCAGTGGCTCTCAATCAGCCCCAGCATTTT. V is TRBV20-1 and J is TRBJ1-5; tentatively, D is TRBD1 (6 bases). The CDR3 contains 17 residues. Germline CDR1 DFQATT, CDR2 SNEGSKA (reference sequence). Trimming took 1 base from V and 3 from J, leaving 19 bases between them.